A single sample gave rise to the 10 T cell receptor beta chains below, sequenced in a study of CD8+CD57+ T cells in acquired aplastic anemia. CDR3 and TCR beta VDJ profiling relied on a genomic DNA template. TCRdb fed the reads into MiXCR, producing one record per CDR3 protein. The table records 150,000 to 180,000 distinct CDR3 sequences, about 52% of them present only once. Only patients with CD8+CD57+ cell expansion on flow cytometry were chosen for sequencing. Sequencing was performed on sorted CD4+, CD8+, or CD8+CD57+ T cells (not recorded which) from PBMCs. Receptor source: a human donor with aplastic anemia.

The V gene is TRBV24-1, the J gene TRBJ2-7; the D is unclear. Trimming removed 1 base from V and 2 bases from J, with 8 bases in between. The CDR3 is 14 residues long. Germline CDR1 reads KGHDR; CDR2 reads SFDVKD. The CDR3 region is CATSDFVQTYEQYF. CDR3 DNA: TGTGCCACCAGTGATTTCGTACAGACCTACGAGCAGTACTTC.

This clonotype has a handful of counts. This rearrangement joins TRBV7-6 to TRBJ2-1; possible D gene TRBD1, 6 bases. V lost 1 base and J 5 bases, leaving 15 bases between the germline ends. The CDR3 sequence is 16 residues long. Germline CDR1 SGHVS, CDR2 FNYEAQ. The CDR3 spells CASSLGSAGADNEQFF. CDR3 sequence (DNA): TGTGCCAGCAGCTTAGGTAGCGCAGGGGCCGACAATGAGCAGTTCTTC.

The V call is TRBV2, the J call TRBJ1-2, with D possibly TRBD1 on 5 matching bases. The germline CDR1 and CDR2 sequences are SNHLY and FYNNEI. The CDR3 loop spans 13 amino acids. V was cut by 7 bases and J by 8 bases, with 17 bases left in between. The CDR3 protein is CASKRDGQGGYTF. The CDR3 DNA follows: TGTGCCAGCAAACGGGACGGTCAAGGGGGCTACACCTTC.

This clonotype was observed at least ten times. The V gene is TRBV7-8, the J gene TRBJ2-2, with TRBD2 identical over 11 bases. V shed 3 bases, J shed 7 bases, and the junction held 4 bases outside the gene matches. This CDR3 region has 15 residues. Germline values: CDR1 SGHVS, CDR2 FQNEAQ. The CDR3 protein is CASSFSGGAGGELFF. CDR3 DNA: TGTGCCAGCAGCTTTAGCGGGGGGGCCGGCGGGGAGCTGTTTTTT.

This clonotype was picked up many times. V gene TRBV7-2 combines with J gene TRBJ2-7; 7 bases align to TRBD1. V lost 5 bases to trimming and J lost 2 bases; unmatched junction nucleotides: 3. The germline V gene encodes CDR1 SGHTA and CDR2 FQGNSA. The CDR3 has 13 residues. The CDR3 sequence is CASSHGQAYEQYF. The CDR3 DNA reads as TGTGCCAGCAGCCATGGACAGGCCTACGAGCAGTACTTC.

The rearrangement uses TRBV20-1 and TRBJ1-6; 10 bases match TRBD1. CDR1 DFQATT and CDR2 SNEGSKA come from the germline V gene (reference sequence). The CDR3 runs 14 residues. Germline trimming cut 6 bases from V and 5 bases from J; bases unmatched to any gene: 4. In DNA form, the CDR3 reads TGCAGTGCAAGGGACAGGGGTCATAATTCACCCCTCCACTTT. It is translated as CSARDRGHNSPLHF.

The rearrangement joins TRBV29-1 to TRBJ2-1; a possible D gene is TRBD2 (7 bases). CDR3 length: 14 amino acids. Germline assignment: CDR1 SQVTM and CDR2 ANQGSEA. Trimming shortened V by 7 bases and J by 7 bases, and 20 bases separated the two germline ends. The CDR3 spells CSGGSVEGGNEQFF. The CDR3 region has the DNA TGCAGCGGAGGGAGTGTCGAGGGGGGGAATGAGCAGTTCTTC.

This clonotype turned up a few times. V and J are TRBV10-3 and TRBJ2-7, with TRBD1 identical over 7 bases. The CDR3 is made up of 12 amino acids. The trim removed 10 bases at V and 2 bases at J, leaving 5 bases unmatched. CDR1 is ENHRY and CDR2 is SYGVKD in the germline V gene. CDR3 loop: CAKDRVTYEQYF. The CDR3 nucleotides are TGTGCCAAAGACAGGGTAACCTACGAGCAGTACTTC.

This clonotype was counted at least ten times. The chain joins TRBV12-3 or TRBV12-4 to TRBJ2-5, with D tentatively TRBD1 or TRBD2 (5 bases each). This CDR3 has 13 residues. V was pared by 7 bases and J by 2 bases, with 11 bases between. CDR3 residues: CASNRDLQETQYF. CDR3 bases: TGTGCCAGCAACCGGGACCTTCAAGAGACCCAGTACTTC.

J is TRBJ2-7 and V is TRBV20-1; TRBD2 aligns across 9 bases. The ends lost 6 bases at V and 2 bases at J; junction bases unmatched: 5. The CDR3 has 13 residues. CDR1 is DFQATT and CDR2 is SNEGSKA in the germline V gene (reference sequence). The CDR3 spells CSARTSEPYEQYF. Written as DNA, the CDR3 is TGCAGTGCCAGGACTAGCGAACCCTACGAGCAGTACTTC.